Shown below are 25 T cell receptor beta chains from a single sample sequenced in a study of shared clonotypes between healthy human individuals. Generated by immunoSEQ multiplex PCR, the TCRdb table keeps only in-frame clones and is missing some. The top ten clones hold almost 0.9% of a sample with around 1.1 million clones, about 72% of them seen once. Sequencing was carried out using memory CD4+ T cells from PBMCs. This sample's subset: CD45RA-negative fraction. Every receptor here comes from a man between 18 and 35 years old in good health. Some clones in this sample may be carry-over from other donors' samples.

The J gene is TRBJ2-3, the V gene TRBV6-5; unclear D gene. The V gene lost 6 bases and the J gene lost 4 bases, with 11 bases spanning the gap. Germline values: CDR1 MNHEY, CDR2 SVGAGI. CDR3 length: 13 residues. In DNA form, the CDR3 reads TGTGCCAGCAGCCTCCCAGGTGCAGATACGCAGTATTTT. It encodes CASSLPGADTQYF.

The chain recombines TRBV18 with TRBJ2-7; 8 bases are a match to TRBD1. The CDR3 is made up of 13 amino acids. Germline CDR1 is KGHSH and CDR2 is LQKENI. J was trimmed by 5 bases and V by 3 bases; bases with no gene match: 3. This chain's CDR3 is CASSPTGGNEQYF. The DNA for the CDR3 is TGTGCCAGCTCACCTACAGGGGGGAACGAGCAGTACTTC.

The rearrangement joins TRBV23-1 to TRBJ1-2; 8 bases fit TRBD1. TRBV23-1 is an ORF for which the function is uncertain. V lost 4 bases and J lost 3; bases outside the gene matches: 4. This CDR3 has 14 residues. The CDR3 region has the DNA TGCGCCAGCAGTCCCGGACAGGGAGACTATGGCTACACCTTC. This sequence encodes CASSPGQGDYGYTF.

For this clone: A much larger clone sits a single nucleotide away, making a read error possible. The chain is built from TRBV6-1 and TRBJ2-2; weak D call: TRBD2 (6 bases). Between the trimmed V and J ends, which lost 7 bases and 6 bases, there was a span of 18 bases. Germline-derived CDR1 and CDR2 are MNHNS and SASEGT. This CDR3 is built from 15 residues. CDR3 residues: CASNPGEAPPGELFF. CDR3 in DNA: TGTGCCAGCAATCCCGGGGAGGCTCCCCCCGGGGAGCTGTTTTTT.

Only a few counts were recorded for this clone. Different DNA sequences within this sample yield the same CDR3. The chain joins TRBV11-2 to TRBJ2-3, with D possibly being TRBD2 (5 bases). V dropped 1 base and J dropped 0 bases, with 8 bases sitting between them. Germline V CDR1 and CDR2: SGHAT, FQNNGV. CDR3 length: 15 residues. DNA of the CDR3: TGTGCCAGCAGCTTAGGAGCGGCTAGCACAGATACGCAGTATTTT. It yields the protein CASSLGAASTDTQYF. The full variable domain, rest sourced from reference TRBV11-2 and TRBJ2-3, is EAGVAQSPRYKIIEKRQSVAFWCNPISGHATLYWYQQILGQGPKLLIQFQNNGVVDDSQLPKDRFSAERLKGVDSTLKIQPAKLEDSAVYLCASSLGAASTDTQYFGPGTRLTVL.

V is TRBV7-3 and J is TRBJ2-2; 7 bases agree with TRBD1. This CDR3 spans 14 amino acids. V shed 5 bases, J shed 4 bases, and the junction held 4 bases outside the gene matches. Germline V gene data show CDR1 as SGHTA and CDR2 as FQGTGA. The CDR3 loop is CASSPTGVTGELFF. CDR3 bases: TGTGCCAGCAGCCCCACAGGGGTCACCGGGGAGCTGTTTTTT.

The V call is TRBV5-4, the J call TRBJ1-2; possibly TRBD1 for D (5 bases). V gave up 5 bases and J gave up 4 bases, with 12 bases separating them. The CDR3 has 13 amino acids. Germline V lookup: CDR1 SGHNT, CDR2 YYREEE (reference sequence). The CDR3 reads CASREGTAYGYTF. The CDR3 DNA reads as TGTGCCAGCAGGGAAGGGACGGCCTATGGCTACACCTTC.

Only a few counts were recorded for this clone. The rearrangement uses TRBV5-4 and TRBJ2-1; 12 nucleotides line up with TRBD2. V shed 7 bases and J 7 bases; nucleotides not matched to a gene: 15. In germline, CDR1 is SGHNT, CDR2 YYREEE (reference sequence). CDR3 length: 17 residues. CDR3 sequence (DNA): TGTGCCAGCTCCGGGGCTAGCGGGAGGGCCGGTCATAATGAGCAGTTCTTC. Residues: CASSGASGRAGHNEQFF.

The V call is TRBV5-1, the J call TRBJ2-5; 8 bases fit TRBD1. Germline V gene sequence: CDR1 SGHRS, CDR2 YFSETQ. CDR3 size: 16 residues. V was pared by 3 bases and J by 7 bases, with 14 bases of the junction left unmatched. The CDR3: CASSYGQGSYRGTQYF. The CDR3 DNA follows: TGCGCCAGCAGCTACGGACAGGGATCCTACCGAGGGACCCAGTACTTC.

The V call is TRBV18, the J call TRBJ2-3; TRBD2 is a possible D gene (5 bases). Between the trimmed V and J ends, which lost 3 bases and 5 bases, there was a span of 15 bases. Germline CDR1 is KGHSH and CDR2 is LQKENI. The CDR3 loop spans 15 amino acids. CDR3 nucleotide sequence: TGTGCCAGCTCACCCGCAATCGGACGGGGAGATACGCAGTATTTT. Its translation: CASSPAIGRGDTQYF.

The gene calls are TRBV7-6 and TRBJ1-3, with D uncertain. The germline CDR1 and CDR2 sequences are SGHVS and FNYEAQ. The V end was cut by 1 base, the J end by 2 bases, with 6 bases between. This CDR3 has 14 amino acids. CDR3 protein: CASSLEAAGNTIYF. CDR3 sequence (DNA): TGTGCCAGCAGCTTAGAAGCAGCTGGAAACACCATATATTTT.

A remark on this clone: Since a far larger clone is one base different, this is likely a read error. The chain combines TRBV11-3 with TRBJ1-1; D remains unclear. V was pared by 3 bases and J by 4 bases, with 9 bases between. Looked up from germline, CDR1 is SGHNT and CDR2 is YENEEA. The CDR3 has 13 residues. The CDR3 loop is CASSFGPSTEAFF. The CDR3 DNA reads as TGTGCCAGCAGCTTCGGACCCAGCACTGAAGCTTTCTTT.

The V gene is TRBV11-2, the J gene TRBJ2-3, with 7 positions matching TRBD1. Germline trimming cut 4 bases from V and 0 bases from J; bases unmatched to any gene: 10. Germline loops: CDR1 SGHAT, CDR2 FQNNGV. CDR3 length: 17 residues. The CDR3 region has the DNA TGTGCCAGCAGCTACTCCTCCGGGACAGCTAGCACAGATACGCAGTATTTT. This encodes CASSYSSGTASTDTQYF.

V is TRBV7-2 and J is TRBJ2-7, with 10 bases fitting TRBD1. The CDR3 extends over 14 amino acids. The germline V gene has CDR1 SGHTA and CDR2 FQGNSA. Trimming at V came to 5 bases and at J to 1 base, leaving 2 bases not matched to a gene. CDR3 DNA: TGTGCCAGCAGCCGGGACAGGGGTTCCTACGAGCAGTACTTC. As protein: CASSRDRGSYEQYF.

The rearrangement links TRBV27 to TRBJ1-5; 7 bases agree with TRBD1. Germline V lookup: CDR1 MNHEY, CDR2 SMNVEV (reference sequence). The V gene end was trimmed by 2 bases and the J gene end by 7 bases; junction bases not matched to a gene: 5. This CDR3 spans 14 amino acids. CDR3 sequence reads: CASSLRGRGQPQHF. In DNA form, the CDR3 reads TGTGCCAGCAGTTTACGAGGCAGGGGGCAGCCCCAGCATTTT.

The chain joins TRBV11-2 to TRBJ2-7; 10 bases are a match to TRBD2. CDR1 is SGHAT, CDR2 FQNNGV, per germline. Trimming took 4 bases from V and 5 from J; bases not matched to a gene: 14. There are 17 residues in the CDR3. The CDR3 loop is CASSWMPPSGSHHEQYF. CDR3 coding DNA: TGTGCCAGCAGCTGGATGCCGCCTAGCGGGAGTCACCACGAGCAGTACTTC.

Concerning this clone itself: A much bigger clone sits one base away, suggesting this may be a read error. The CDR3: CAWTRAGGDYGYTF. In DNA form, the CDR3 reads TGTGCCTGGACCCGGGCAGGGGGCGACTATGGCTACACCTTC. The chain uses TRBV30 and TRBJ1-2; 8 bases match TRBD1. V dropped 4 bases and J dropped 3; count of bases not matched to a gene: 7. Germline CDR1 is GTSNPN and CDR2 is SVGIG (reference sequence). The CDR3 has 14 residues.

CDR3 sequence: CASSPPLGTQYF. In nucleotides, the CDR3 is TGTGCCAGCAGCCCTCCCCTTGGGACCCAGTACTTC. The chain links TRBV11-2 to TRBJ2-5; D uncertain. CDR1 and CDR2 (germline): SGHAT, FQNNGV. This CDR3 has 12 residues. V was shortened by 5 bases and J by 7 bases, with 11 bases between the two germline ends.

This clone was counted once. This chain uses TRBV6-1 with TRBJ1-5, with D hard to call. This CDR3 is built from 15 residues. Germline loops: CDR1 MNHNS, CDR2 SASEGT. V shed 2 bases and J shed 9 bases, with 17 bases lying between them. The CDR3 DNA is TGTGCCAGCAGTGAATTCTTGGCCGGCGAACGGCCCCAGCATTTT. This translates into CASSEFLAGERPQHF.

V gene TRBV28 combines with J gene TRBJ1-5; 7 bases are shared with TRBD1. Germline CDR1 reads MDHEN; CDR2 reads SYDVKM. The CDR3 runs to 14 residues. Losses at the gene ends were 3 bases for V and 4 bases for J; bases not matched to a gene: 3. Here the CDR3 DNA reads TGTGCCAGCAGTTTTGGACAGGTTAATCAGCCCCAGCATTTT. Protein: CASSFGQVNQPQHF.

The chain joins TRBV19 to TRBJ2-7; a weak D match, TRBD1 (6 bases). Germline CDR1 LNHDA, CDR2 SQIVND (reference sequence). The CDR3 covers 14 residues. V was pared by 3 bases and J by 2 bases, with 11 bases between. This CDR3 reads CASSIGNRAYEQYF. CDR3 DNA sequence: TGTGCCAGTAGTATTGGAAACAGGGCCTACGAGCAGTACTTC.

V and J are TRBV5-1 and TRBJ2-1, with D tentatively TRBD2 (7 bases). This CDR3 contains 15 residues. Germline loops: CDR1 SGHRS, CDR2 YFSETQ. Between the trimmed V and J ends, which lost 4 bases and 9 bases, there was a span of 20 bases. The CDR3 loop is CASSPSRGGAGEQFF. The CDR3 DNA sequence: TGCGCCAGCAGCCCATCCAGGGGAGGGGCGGGTGAGCAGTTCTTC.

The chain links TRBV2 to TRBJ2-1; 9 bases line up with TRBD1. CDR3 length: 14 amino acids. Germline V gene sequence: CDR1 SNHLY, CDR2 FYNNEI. Losses at the gene ends were 6 bases for V and 9 bases for J; bases not matched to a gene: 9. The CDR3, as DNA: TGTGCCAGCAGCTTCTGGGACAGGGCGAGTGAGCAGTTCTTC. Encoded protein: CASSFWDRASEQFF.

The J gene is TRBJ2-3, the V gene TRBV2, with TRBD2 matching over 12 bases. V was pared by 7 bases and J by 6 bases, with 8 bases of the junction left unmatched. The length of the CDR3 is 15 residues. CDR1 and CDR2 from the germline V gene are SNHLY and FYNNEI. For the CDR3, the DNA is TGTGCCAGCAAAGGGACTAGCGGGCCCCCCGATACGCAGTATTTT. Translating gives CASKGTSGPPDTQYF.

The chain couples TRBV9 to TRBJ2-5; 7 positions agree with TRBD2. Germline CDR1 reads SGDLS; CDR2 reads YYNGEE. This CDR3 contains 13 residues. V shed 4 bases, J shed 5 bases, and the junction held 5 bases outside the gene matches. DNA of the CDR3: TGTGCCAGCAGCCCCGGGGAGGGGGAGACCCAGTACTTC. As protein: CASSPGEGETQYF.